This TCR beta chain was captured in a study of cytomegalovirus exposure and HLA in healthy donors. Overall study results and limits: A later analysis by the authors found several of the most significant clusters apparently linked to common viral pathogens.

This clone was seen once. Its antigen is currently unknown. Researchers ran the PCR with 60 Vbeta and 13 Jbeta primers. TCRdb's copy holds only in-frame clones and misses some; the assay was immunoSEQ multiplex PCR. Of about 120,000 clones in the sample, almost 85% were seen once. Germline values: CDR1 MGHDK, CDR2 SYGVNS. The CDR3 has 13 residues. Unmatched junction bases numbered 4, after V lost 4 bases and J lost 7 bases. The sample taken for sequencing was PBMCs. The clonotype was recovered from a young woman in good health and CMV-seronegative. The V call is TRBV25-1, the J call TRBJ1-5, with 7 positions matching TRBD1. The CDR3 region is CASSAQGMQPQHF. The CDR3, as DNA: TGTGCCAGCAGTGCACAGGGGATGCAGCCCCAGCATTTT.